A single sample is the source of the 10 T cell receptor beta chains below, sequenced in a study of cytomegalovirus exposure and HLA in healthy donors. The PCR made use of 60 Vbeta and 13 Jbeta primers. The method was immunoSEQ multiplex PCR; TCRdb's version includes in-frame clones alone and lacks a portion of them. The sample holds about 190,000 clones, roughly 80% seen once. The source material was PBMCs. The receptors were sampled from a woman aged 30 to 39 in good health and CMV-seropositive.

This clone was seen a handful of times. The CDR3 nucleotides read TGTGCCAGCAATATAGCGGGAGTTAATGAGCAGTTCTTC. Its protein product is CASNIAGVNEQFF. The chain uses TRBV7-9 and TRBJ2-1; 9 nucleotides agree with TRBD2. CDR1 is SEHNR, CDR2 FQNEAQ, per germline (reference sequence). This CDR3 contains 13 residues. With V trimmed by 7 bases and J by 7 bases, 5 bases remained unmatched. Full variable domain (rest looked up from reference TRBV7-9 and TRBJ2-1): DTGVSQNPRHKITKRGQNVTFRCDPISEHNRLYWYRQTLGQGPEFLTYFQNEAQLEKSRLLSDRFSAERPKGSFSTLEIQRTEQGDSAMYLCASNIAGVNEQFFGPGTRLTVL.

In DNA, the CDR3 is TGTGCCAGCAGCCCCCAAGGCGGGTTGGGCTACGAGCAGTACTTC. It yields the protein CASSPQGGLGYEQYF. This chain uses TRBV13 with TRBJ2-7, with D possibly TRBD2 on 5 matching bases. The CDR3 is 15 amino acids. V gave up 5 bases and J gave up 3 bases, with 17 bases separating them. Germline V gene lookup returns CDR1 PRHDT and CDR2 FYEKMQ (reference sequence).

V is TRBV7-2 and J is TRBJ2-5; maybe TRBD2 (7 bases). The CDR3 is made up of 14 amino acids. Germline V gene sequence: CDR1 SGHTA, CDR2 FQGNSA. With 2 bases removed from V and 11 bases from J, the gap between germline ends came to 18 bases. CDR3 in DNA: TGTGCCAGCAGCTTAAGGGGGGGTTCCGTGGAGCAGTACTTC. Translated, it gives CASSLRGGSVEQYF.

The chain has TRBV19 and TRBJ2-5, with D maybe TRBD1 (6 bases). Germline V gives CDR1 LNHDA, CDR2 SQIVND (reference sequence). CDR3 size: 14 residues. Between the trimmed V and J ends, which lost 3 bases and 4 bases, there was a span of 12 bases. The CDR3, as DNA: TGTGCCAGTAGTATTACTGGGGGCAGAGAGACCCAGTACTTC. Protein: CASSITGGRETQYF.

The chain carries TRBV6-1 and TRBJ2-2, with TRBD2 as a possible D gene (5 bases). Germline V gene data show CDR1 as MNHNS and CDR2 as SASEGT. V was shortened by 2 bases and J by 2 bases, with 9 bases between the two germline ends. The CDR3 extends over 15 amino acids. In DNA, the CDR3 is TGTGCCAGCAGTGAATTAACGGGAAACACCGGGGAGCTGTTTTTT. Its translation: CASSELTGNTGELFF.

CDR3 DNA: TGTGCCAGTAGTATCGGAAAGGGGCCCTACGAGCAGTACTTC. It encodes CASSIGKGPYEQYF. V is TRBV19 and J is TRBJ2-7, with a possible D match to TRBD1 (5 bases). Germline CDR1 LNHDA, CDR2 SQIVND (reference sequence). Trimming took 3 bases from V and 2 from J, leaving 11 bases between them. The CDR3 is made up of 14 amino acids.

The chain links TRBV2 to TRBJ2-2; perhaps TRBD1 as D (8 bases). With 6 bases removed from V and 7 bases from J, the gap between germline ends came to 15 bases. Germline CDR1 reads SNHLY; CDR2 reads FYNNEI. The CDR3 totals 14 residues. CDR3 loop: CASRQGGRGGELFF. As DNA, the CDR3 is TGTGCCAGCAGACAGGGGGGGCGGGGCGGGGAGCTGTTTTTT.

Points on this clone: Sequence at one end of the junction differs from germline and may be a read error. This same CDR3 is encoded by further DNA sequences in the sample. This sequence joins TRBV5-1 and TRBJ2-4; 12 positions agree with TRBD2. The CDR3 runs to 16 residues. The germline V gene has CDR1 SGHRS and CDR2 YFSETQ. In DNA form, the CDR3 reads TGCGCCAGCAGCTTGACTAGCGGGAGGTCCAAAAACATTCAGTACTTT. This sequence encodes CASSLTSGRSKNIQYF.

V gene TRBV7-6 combines with J gene TRBJ1-1; D possibly corresponds to TRBD1 (6 bases). Between the trimmed V and J ends, which lost 1 base and 5 bases, there was a span of 11 bases. Germline CDR1 SGHVS, CDR2 FNYEAQ. This CDR3 contains 14 residues. CDR3 sequence (DNA): TGTGCCAGCAGCTTAGAGGCAGGGGTGACTGAAGCTTTCTTT. This encodes CASSLEAGVTEAFF.

V and J are TRBV28 and TRBJ2-7; D ambiguous. The CDR3 extends over 13 amino acids. Deletions cut 6 bases from V and 6 bases from J, with 15 bases between. Per germline, CDR1 MDHEN and CDR2 SYDVKM. The CDR3 DNA is TGTGCCAGCAGCGCTCCAAGTCAGGCCGAGCAGTACTTC. This codes for CASSAPSQAEQYF.